This T cell receptor (beta chain) was profiled in a study of cytotoxic CD8 clonotypes in ibrutinib-treated CLL (dated by TCRdb to the early 2020s). For the wider study: The cohort had about a dozen relapsed/refractory and approximately 15 treatment-naive patients; 17 were IGHV unmutated. Responses were partial in some 24 patients and complete in 2; after median about 70 months follow-up, some 15 stayed in remission and roughly twelve progressed. Response samples were obtained after a median of around 11 months of treatment, with a range of about 6 to 36 months. Samples averaged approximately 250,000 productive templates and approximately 100,000 productive rearrangements. Of the approximately 86 participants in the trial, about two dozen had longitudinal samples available. Cryopreserved peripheral blood mononuclear cells were obtained prior to treatment, at the time of response, and at either disease progression or sustained remission. Broad study findings and their caveats: Public clonotypes were rare and either shrank or stayed stable during treatment, and the rise in clonality at ibrutinib response reflected expansion of private clonotypes. Baseline clonality exceeded that of age-matched healthy donors and correlated strongly with circulating CD8+ T-cell counts. At ibrutinib response clonality went up, during sustained remission it held steady, and at progression it dropped back toward baseline. Sustained-remission and progressing patients did not have matched sampling times, and lymph node repertoires were not examined.

As for this clone: Its target antigen remains unknown. There are no base qualities to consult, and no much larger clone falls within one base.

Around 2 micrograms of genomic DNA were extracted from cryopreserved PBMCs for TCR beta library preparation. Longitudinal blood samples from CLL patients on ibrutinib monotherapy were analyzed using high-throughput TCR beta sequencing. Patients were enrolled in a phase 2 open-label single-center ibrutinib monotherapy trial. A MiSeq instrument was used for deep resolution sequencing, which targeted depths ranging from 1 in 1 million up to 1 in 200,000 T cells, with coverage averaging 10x for each clonotype. TCR beta libraries were generated with the immunoSEQ hsTCRB Kit. On the study's bioinformatics: Data were analyzed with ImmunoSEQ Data Assistant and ImmunoSEQ Analyzer, with V, D and J genes assigned per IMGT definitions. Clonality was computed as one minus normalized Shannon entropy of productive rearrangement frequencies, ranging from 0 to 1. Only overrepresented clonotypes making up at least 0.05% of the repertoire of each patient were included in the public clonotype analysis. Some 13 age-matched healthy donor repertoires from immuneACCESS served as clonality controls. TCRdb took this table from immuneACCESS and kept in-frame rearrangements with V and J called. Such tables lack part of the clones; where checked against another copy, unresolved V genes explain under half of the gap, and the rest is unexplained. That table supplies the V and J calls and clone size; D and trimming were determined from the DNA. The sample table shows tens of thousands of clones, and 62% are seen once. Jointly, the top ten make up 12% to 15% of the sample.

The CDR3 runs 12 residues from the cysteine to the phenylalanine. Just CDR3 DNA is preserved here, 36 bases in frame from base 1. V is cut by 7 bases and J by 4 bases, and the space between the germline ends is 11 bases. The CDR1 and CDR2 encoded by the germline V gene are SGDLS and YYNGEE. Recombination linked TRBV9 to TRBJ1-2; TRBD1 might be the D gene, on 6 matching bases. Material: PBMCs, obtained before ibrutinib treatment. The sequence was obtained from a human donor with chronic lymphocytic leukemia. The CDR3 is CASQGNSYGYTF. The bases are TGTGCCAGCCAGGGGAATTCCTATGGCTACACCTTC.